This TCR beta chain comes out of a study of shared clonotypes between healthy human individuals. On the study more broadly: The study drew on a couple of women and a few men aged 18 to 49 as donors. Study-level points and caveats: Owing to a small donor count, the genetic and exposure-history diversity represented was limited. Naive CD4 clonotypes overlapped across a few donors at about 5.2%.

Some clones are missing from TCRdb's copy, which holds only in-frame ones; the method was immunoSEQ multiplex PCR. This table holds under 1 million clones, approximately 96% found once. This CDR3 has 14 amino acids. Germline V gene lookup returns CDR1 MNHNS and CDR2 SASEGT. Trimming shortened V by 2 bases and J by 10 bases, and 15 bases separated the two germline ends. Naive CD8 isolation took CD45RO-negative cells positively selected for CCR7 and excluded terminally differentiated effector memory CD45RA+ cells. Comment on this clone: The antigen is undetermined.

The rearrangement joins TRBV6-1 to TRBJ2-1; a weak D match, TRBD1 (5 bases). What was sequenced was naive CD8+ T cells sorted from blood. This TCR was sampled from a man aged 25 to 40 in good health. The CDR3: CASSELDGQGEQFF. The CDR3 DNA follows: TGTGCCAGCAGTGAACTCGATGGGCAGGGAGAGCAGTTCTTC.